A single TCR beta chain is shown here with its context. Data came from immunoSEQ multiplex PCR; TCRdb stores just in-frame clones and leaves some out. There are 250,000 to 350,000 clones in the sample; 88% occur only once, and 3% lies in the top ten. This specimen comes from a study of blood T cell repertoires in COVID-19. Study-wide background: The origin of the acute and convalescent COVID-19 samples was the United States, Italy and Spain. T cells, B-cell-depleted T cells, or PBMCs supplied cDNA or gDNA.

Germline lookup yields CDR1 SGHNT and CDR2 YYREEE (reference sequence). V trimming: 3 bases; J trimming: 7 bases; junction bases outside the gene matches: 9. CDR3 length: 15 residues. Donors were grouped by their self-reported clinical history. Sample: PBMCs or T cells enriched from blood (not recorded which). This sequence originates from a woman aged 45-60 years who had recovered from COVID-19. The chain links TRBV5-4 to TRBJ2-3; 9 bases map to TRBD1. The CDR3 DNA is TGTGCCAGCAGCTCGGGACAGGGCCCACAAAATACGCAGTATTTT. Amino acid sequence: CASSSGQGPQNTQYF.